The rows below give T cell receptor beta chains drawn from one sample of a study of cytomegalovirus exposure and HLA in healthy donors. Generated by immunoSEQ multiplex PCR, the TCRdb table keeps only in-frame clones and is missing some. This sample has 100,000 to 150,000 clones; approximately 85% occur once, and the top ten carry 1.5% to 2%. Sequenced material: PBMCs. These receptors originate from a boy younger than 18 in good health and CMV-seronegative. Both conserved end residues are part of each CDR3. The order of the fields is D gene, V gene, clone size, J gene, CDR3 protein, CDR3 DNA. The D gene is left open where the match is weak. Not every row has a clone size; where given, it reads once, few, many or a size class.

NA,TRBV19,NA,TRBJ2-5,CASSIDVQGGVSRETQYF,TGTGCCAGTAGTATAGATGTTCAAGGGGGAGTCTCCCGGGAGACCCAGTACTTC
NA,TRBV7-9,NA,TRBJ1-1,CASSLIGRGSTEAFF,TGTGCCAGCAGCTTAATTGGGAGGGGGTCCACTGAAGCTTTCTTT
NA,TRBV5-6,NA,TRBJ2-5,CASSLFGRETQYF,TGTGCCAGCAGCTTGTTTGGGAGGGAGACCCAGTACTTC
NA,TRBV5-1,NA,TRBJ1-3,CASSLDGIGNTIYF,TGCGCCAGCAGCTTGGACGGTATCGGAAACACCATATATTTT
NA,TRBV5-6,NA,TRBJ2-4,CASTNTQNIQYF,TGTGCCAGCACGAATACTCAAAACATTCAGTACTTC
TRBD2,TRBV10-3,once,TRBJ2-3,CAIRGLAGGPDTQYF,TGTGCCATCAGAGGACTAGCGGGGGGGCCGGATACGCAGTATTTT
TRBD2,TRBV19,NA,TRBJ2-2,CASKEGLAGTGELFF,TGTGCCAGTAAAGAGGGACTAGCGGGCACCGGGGAGCTGTTTTTT
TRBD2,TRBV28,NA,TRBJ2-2,CASSLEASGGRGELFF,TGTGCCAGCAGTTTAGAGGCTAGCGGGGGTCGCGGGGAGCTGTTTTTT
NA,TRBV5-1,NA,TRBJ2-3,CASSLEGGHGDTQYF,TGCGCCAGCAGCTTGGAAGGGGGTCACGGGGATACGCAGTATTTT
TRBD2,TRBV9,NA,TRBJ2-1,CASSVASGGGRGDEQFF,TGTGCCAGCAGCGTAGCAAGTGGGGGCGGGAGGGGGGATGAGCAGTTCTTC
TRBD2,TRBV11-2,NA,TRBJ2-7,CASSATSGGEQYF,TGTGCCAGCAGCGCGACGAGCGGGGGAGAGCAGTACTTC
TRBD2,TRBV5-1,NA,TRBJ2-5,CASSRASGPSVKTQYF,TGCGCCAGCAGTCGGGCTAGCGGGCCGAGCGTGAAGACCCAGTACTTC
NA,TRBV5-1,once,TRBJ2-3,CASSLGGSNTDTQYF,TGCGCCAGCAGCTTGGGGGGCTCGAACACAGATACGCAGTATTTT
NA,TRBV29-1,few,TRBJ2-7,CSVLRDYEQYF,TGCAGCGTTCTTCGGGACTACGAGCAGTACTTC
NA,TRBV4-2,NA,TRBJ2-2,CASSQVAGRNTGELFF,TGTGCCAGCAGCCAAGTCGCCGGGAGGAACACCGGGGAGCTGTTTTTT
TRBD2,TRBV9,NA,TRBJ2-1,CASSPRLAGGPQGDNEQFF,TGTGCCAGCAGCCCCCGACTGGCGGGAGGGCCCCAGGGCGACAATGAGCAGTTCTTC
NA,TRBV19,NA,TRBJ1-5,CASSMMRQNNQPQHF,TGTGCCAGTAGTATGATGCGACAGAACAATCAGCCCCAGCATTTT
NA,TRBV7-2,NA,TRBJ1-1,CASSFTENTEAFF,TGTGCCAGCAGCTTCACAGAGAACACTGAAGCTTTCTTT
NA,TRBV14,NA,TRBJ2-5,CASGRGGGVETQYF,TGTGCCAGCGGGAGAGGGGGGGGCGTGGAGACCCAGTACTTC
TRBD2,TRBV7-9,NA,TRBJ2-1,CASSLPGGGNEQFF,TGTGCCAGCAGCTTACCGGGGGGGGGCAATGAGCAGTTCTTC
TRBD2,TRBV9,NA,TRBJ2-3,CASGLTSGSTDTQYF,TGTGCCAGCGGACTAACTAGCGGGAGCACAGATACGCAGTATTTT
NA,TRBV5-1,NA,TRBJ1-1,CASSLTSFPNTEAFF,TGCGCCAGCAGCTTAACCAGTTTCCCAAACACTGAAGCTTTCTTT
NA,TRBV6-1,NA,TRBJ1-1,CASSNRVAEAFF,TGTGCCAGCAGTAACAGGGTCGCTGAAGCTTTCTTT
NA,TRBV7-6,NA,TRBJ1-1,CASSLSGDTEAFF,TGTGCCAGCAGCTTATCGGGGGACACTGAAGCTTTCTTT
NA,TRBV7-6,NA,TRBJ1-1,CASSLASSGRPAFF,TGTGCCAGCAGCTTAGCGTCGTCAGGGCGGCCAGCTTTCTTT
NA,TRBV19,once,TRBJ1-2,CASSKLQGSYGYTF,TGTGCCAGTAGTAAACTCCAGGGCTCTTATGGCTACACCTTC
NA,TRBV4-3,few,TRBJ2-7,CASSQDEAGPYEQYF,TGCGCCAGCAGCCAAGATGAGGCGGGGCCCTACGAGCAGTACTTC
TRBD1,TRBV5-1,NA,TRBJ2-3,CASSEDRYREDTQYF,TGCGCCAGCAGCGAGGACAGGTACAGGGAAGATACGCAGTATTTT
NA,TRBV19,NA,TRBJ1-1,CATLQGQLTFF,TGTGCCACCTTACAGGGACAACTGACCTTCTTT
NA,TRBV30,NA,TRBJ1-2,CAWSVIAREPTYGYTF,TGTGCCTGGAGTGTAATCGCCCGGGAGCCGACTTATGGCTACACCTTC
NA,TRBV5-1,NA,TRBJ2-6,CASSFYSSGANVLTF,TGCGCCAGCAGCTTTTACAGCTCTGGGGCCAACGTCCTGACTTTC